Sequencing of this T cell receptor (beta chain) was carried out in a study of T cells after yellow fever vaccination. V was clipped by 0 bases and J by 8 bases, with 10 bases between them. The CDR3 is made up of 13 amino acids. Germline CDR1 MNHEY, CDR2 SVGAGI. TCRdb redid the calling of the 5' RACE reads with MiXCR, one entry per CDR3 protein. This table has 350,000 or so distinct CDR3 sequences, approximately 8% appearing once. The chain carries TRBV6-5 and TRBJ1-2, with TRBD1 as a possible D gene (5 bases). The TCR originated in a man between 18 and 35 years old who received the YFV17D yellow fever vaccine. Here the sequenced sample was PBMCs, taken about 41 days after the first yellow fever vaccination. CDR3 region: CASSYSTVAGYTF. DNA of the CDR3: TGTGCCAGCAGTTACTCGACAGTAGCAGGCTACACCTTC.